This T cell receptor (beta chain) derives from a study of cytotoxic CD8 clonotypes in ibrutinib-treated CLL. Study-level background: Response was recorded as partial in about 24 patients and complete in 2; at median about 6 years, approximately 14 remained remitted and about 12 had progressed.

A few counts support this clone. The germline V and J ends were trimmed by 6 bases and 4 bases, with 12 bases remaining between them. CDR1 is LNHDA, CDR2 SQIVND, per germline (reference sequence). CDR3 size: 13 residues. Using immunoSEQ multiplex PCR, the repertoire was profiled, and TCRdb retains in-frame clones only, with some absent. The table lists around 150,000 clones, around 82% of them singletons. This chain joins TRBV19 and TRBJ1-1, with D unclear. The clonotype originates from a human donor with chronic lymphocytic leukemia. Here the sequenced sample was PBMCs, taken after 36 months of ibrutinib treatment. CDR3 amino acids: CASSYLQRTEAFF. The CDR3 region has the DNA TGTGCCAGTAGCTACTTACAGCGCACTGAAGCTTTCTTT.